Below, one T cell receptor (beta chain) is given with its context. What antigen it recognizes has not been identified. No base-level quality is on record; no much larger clone is a single base apart. The donors were healthy, HIV-negative adults who had no recently reported acute infections or vaccinations. All donors were Caucasian adults living in Nashville, Tennessee, USA. CD4+ T cells were enriched through magnetic negative selection, after which naive cells were positively selected on CD45RA and the remaining negative fraction served as the memory subset. After blood collection by leukapheresis, PBMCs were isolated using Ficoll-Histopaque density gradient centrifugation and then cryopreserved in the vapor phase of liquid nitrogen. Analytical flow cytometry was used to check the purity and quantity of every magnetically sorted T cell population. From each sorted fraction, genomic DNA was isolated and quantified by UV absorbance on a Nanodrop 2000c.

Using the deep immunoSEQ assay, multiplex PCR amplified TCR CDR3 regions from genomic DNA. Extracted genomic DNA from each cell subset was distributed evenly across all wells of several immunoSEQ 96-well plates, and each plate was treated as a replicate. For sorted subsets, about 220 ng of genomic DNA, equivalent to around 31,000 T cell genomes, went into each replicate PCR. Purified libraries were measured with a Qubit 3.0 fluorometer, size-checked on a Bioanalyzer 2100, and measured again with the KAPA Library Quantification kit. Every immunoSEQ 96-well plate was sequenced on a separate single-read 150-cycle Illumina NextSeq 550 flow cell. The published analysis was carried out like this. Because the immunoSEQ output held only junctional sequences and lacked quality scores, the filtering could not match the filtering applied to full-length reads. To assign V/J genes and CDR3, sequences were annotated against IMGT germline references using PyIR, a Python wrapper for IgBLAST v1.9. Any read was removed if the V/J assignment was weak (E-value above 1e-6), the CDR3 was missing, or the read contained stop codons, out-of-frame junctions, or ambiguous translated residues. V3J clonotypes were defined by identical inferred V gene, J gene, and CDR3 amino acid sequence. Percentage overlap between repertoires was computed as shared unique clonotypes divided by the size of the smaller repertoire. Repertoire richness was assessed with RTK rarefaction, the Chao1 estimator, and Recon v2.1 estimates of unobserved clonotypes. OLGA was used to compute generation probabilities for all TCRbeta clonotypes that the gDNA method yielded from a handful of donors. TCRdb limited this immuneACCESS table to in-frame rearrangements with V and J called. A share of clones is missing; checked studies link under half to unresolved V genes, and the rest is unexplained. That table furnishes V, J and clone size, whereas the DNA furnished D and trimming. This sample lists approximately 340,000 clones; 73% were detected once. The ten biggest clones cover 10% of the sample.

The CDR3 has 15 amino acids, counting the end cysteine and phenylalanine. The entry retains the CDR3 DNA only, 45 bases that are in frame from base 1. CDR1 and CDR2 (MRHNA, SNTAGT) derive from the germline V gene. V and J are trimmed by 6 bases and 2 bases, and the gene matches miss 7 bases of the junction. These data belong to a study of shared clonotypes between healthy human individuals (dated by TCRdb to the early 2020s). Regarding the complete study: Three men and a couple of women, aged 18 to 49 years, made up the cohort. Per donor, three plates each were used for CD4 naive and CD4 memory, two for CD8 naive, and one for CD8 memory. To estimate repertoire size and how much clonotype sharing occurs between individuals, the study deeply sequenced the blood TCR repertoires of several healthy adults. Different laboratories and diverse techniques were used to prepare libraries and sequence TCR repertoires, to increase sequencing depth and limit assay-specific biases. Leukapheresis yielded between about 0.94 and 9 billion PBMCs per donor.

Study-level results and caveats: Sharing across several donors was observed for roughly 5.4% of naive CD4, over 3% of naive CD8, about 2.5% of memory CD4, and roughly 0.4% of memory CD8 clonotypes. Rarefaction of sorted-subset datasets indicated incomplete sequencing despite the large sequencing depth. Sampling was restricted to blood, and TCR repertoires in tissues likely differ from the TCR repertoires found in blood. Pairwise subsampling indicated that sequencing depth was expected to affect the degree of clonotype sharing among donors. Estimated clonotype richness was generally larger for naive than for memory subsets. Because the study included a small number of donors, the genetic and exposure-history diversity represented was limited. Compared with non-shared clonotypes, the clonotypes found in all four sorted-subset donors had higher generation probabilities.

The V and J segments used are TRBV6-4 and TRBJ2-1; 7 central nucleotides agree with TRBD2. This TCR came from a young man in good health. Sequencing input: memory CD4+ T cells sorted from blood. Reading the label with the study, this specimen's cell subset or site is: CD45RA-negative fraction. Here is the DNA: TGTGCCAGCAGCCTTCAGCGGGAACCCTACAATGAGCAGTTCTTC. Its protein reads: CASSLQREPYNEQFF.